This TCR beta chain was retrieved from a study of OX40 agonist ivuxolimab in advanced cancers. Repertoires were generated with immunoSEQ multiplex PCR, while TCRdb's copy carries only in-frame clones and drops some. The sample has about 15,000 clones; 82% are singletons. The germline gives CDR1 LGHNA, CDR2 YNFKEQ. The CDR3 contains 17 residues. The V end was cut by 0 bases, the J end by 7 bases, with 18 bases between. This clone was observed a few times. V is TRBV4-2 and J is TRBJ1-4; TRBD1 is a possible D gene (6 bases). The receptor's source is an adult with an advanced solid tumor such as melanoma, head and neck, liver or kidney cancer. The sample here was CD4+ or CD8+ T cells sorted from blood, taken in a trial of the OX40 agonist ivuxolimab. The CDR3 loop is CASSQDLGTQQTEKLFF. For the CDR3, the DNA is TGTGCCAGCAGCCAAGATCTCGGGACACAACAAACTGAAAAACTGTTTTTT.